The clone carrying this T cell receptor (beta chain) was found a few times. This CDR3 is missing its conserved last phenylalanine or tryptophan, likely due to a read error. The DNA is left out, because the CDR3 cannot be placed on it with certainty; the CDR3 is given as TCRdb lists it. The data were obtained in a study of beta chain features in type 1 diabetes. All of the isolated RNA was reverse transcribed, so expressed TCRB transcripts were sequenced. Generated by immunoSEQ multiplex PCR, the TCRdb table keeps only in-frame clones and is missing some. The table has 350,000 to 450,000 clones, 14% seen once; the top ten hold about 0.04%. This clonotype originated in a man aged 25 to 45 in good health. Sequencing was done on a sample of naive CD4+ T cells from blood.

This CDR3 is CASSPVTSGLCT. The chain uses TRBV18 and TRBJ2-4. Germline CDR1 and CDR2: KGHSH and LQKENI. The CDR3 adds up to 12 amino acids, both ends counted.